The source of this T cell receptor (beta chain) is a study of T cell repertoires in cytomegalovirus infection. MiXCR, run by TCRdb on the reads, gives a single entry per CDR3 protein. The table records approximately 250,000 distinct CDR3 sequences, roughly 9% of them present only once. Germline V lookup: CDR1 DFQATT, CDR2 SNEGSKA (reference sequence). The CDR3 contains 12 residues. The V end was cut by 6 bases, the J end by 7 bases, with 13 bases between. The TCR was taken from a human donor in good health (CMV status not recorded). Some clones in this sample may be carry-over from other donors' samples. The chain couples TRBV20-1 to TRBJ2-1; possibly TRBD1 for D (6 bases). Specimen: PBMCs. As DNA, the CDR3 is TGCAGTGCGGAGACAAGGGGGAATGAGCAGTTCTTC. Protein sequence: CSAETRGNEQFF.